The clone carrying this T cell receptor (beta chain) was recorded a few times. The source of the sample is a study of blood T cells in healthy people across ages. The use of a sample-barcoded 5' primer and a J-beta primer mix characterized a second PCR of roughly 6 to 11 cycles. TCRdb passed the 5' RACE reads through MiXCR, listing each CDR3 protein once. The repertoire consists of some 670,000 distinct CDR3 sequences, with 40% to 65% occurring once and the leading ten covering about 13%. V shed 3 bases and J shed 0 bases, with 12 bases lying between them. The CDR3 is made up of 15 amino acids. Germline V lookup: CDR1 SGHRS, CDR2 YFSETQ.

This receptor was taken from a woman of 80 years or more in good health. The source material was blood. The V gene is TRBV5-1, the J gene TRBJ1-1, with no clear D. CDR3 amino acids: CASSSAAILNTEAFF. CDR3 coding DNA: TGCGCCAGCAGCTCTGCCGCAATCTTGAACACTGAAGCTTTCTTT.